A selection of T cell receptor beta chains follows, all from one sample in a study of cytomegalovirus exposure and HLA in healthy donors. Sequenced by immunoSEQ multiplex PCR; TCRdb stores in-frame clones only, minus some. The sample holds 200,000 or so clones, approximately 83% seen once. Sequencing input: PBMCs. The receptor source for this set is a girl aged 10-17 years in good health and CMV-seronegative. Both conserved end residues are part of each CDR3. The D gene is left open where the match is weak. Only part of the rows carry a size: once, few, many, or a class if the clone is expanded.

-	TRBV5-1	TRBJ1-3	once	TGCGCCAGCAGCTTGTCGATGGCGGGGGCCGGAAACACCATATATTTT	CASSLSMAGAGNTIYF
-	TRBV29-1	TRBJ1-1	-	TGCAGCGTTGAAGTTTTCCAACAGCTCAACACTGAAGCTTTCTTT	CSVEVFQQLNTEAFF
-	TRBV6-1	TRBJ1-1	-	TGTGCCAGCGGACAGAACACTGAAGCTTTCTTT	CASGQNTEAFF
-	TRBV20-1	TRBJ2-3	-	TGCAGCGGTCTACGGGGGGATACGCAGTATTTT	CSGLRGDTQYF
-	TRBV6-1	TRBJ1-1	-	TGTGCCAGCAAAGAAATGCCCCAGGGCACTGAAGCTTTCTTT	CASKEMPQGTEAFF
TRBD1	TRBV5-4	TRBJ1-3	-	TGTGCCAGCAGCGGAGGAGGGACAGTTACCTCTGGAAACACCATATATTTT	CASSGGGTVTSGNTIYF
TRBD2	TRBV29-1	TRBJ2-1	-	TGCAGCGTTGAATATACGGGAGGCATTGGGAATGAGCAGTTCTTC	CSVEYTGGIGNEQFF
TRBD1	TRBV7-2	TRBJ2-7	-	TGTGCCAGCAGCGTGGACAGGGCCTCCTACGAGCAGTACTTC	CASSVDRASYEQYF
TRBD1	TRBV18	TRBJ1-2	-	TGTGCCAGCTCACCAAGGAGGACAGGTAGTGACTATGGCTACACCTTC	CASSPRRTGSDYGYTF
-	TRBV19	TRBJ1-4	-	TGTGCCAGTAGTAATCACCCCTACGACAGGAGCGATGAAAAACTGTTTTTT	CASSNHPYDRSDEKLFF
-	TRBV7-9	TRBJ2-7	once	TGTGCCAGCAGCTTAACCGGGGACGAGCAGTACTTC	CASSLTGDEQYF
TRBD1	TRBV27	TRBJ2-7	once	TGTGCCAGCAGGAGAGGTGGACAGGGAAGGTACGAGCAGTACTTC	CASRRGGQGRYEQYF
TRBD2	TRBV7-9	TRBJ2-1	-	TGTGCCGTCCCAGCCCGGGCGGGGGGGGGTTACAATGAGCAGTTCTTC	CAVPARAGGGYNEQFF
-	TRBV28	TRBJ2-3	-	TGTGCCAGCAGTTTCGAGGACACCAAAACAGATACGCAGTATTTT	CASSFEDTKTDTQYF
TRBD2	TRBV4-1	TRBJ2-2	few	TGCGCCAGCAGCCCCCTGGTCGGGGGGGACGGGGAGCTGTTTTTT	CASSPLVGGDGELFF
-	TRBV19	TRBJ1-3	medium-sized	TGTGCCACCTCCTCTGGAAACACCATATATTTT	CATSSGNTIYF
TRBD2	TRBV29-1	TRBJ2-7	-	TGCAGCGTTGAAATGGGGACGAGACTAGCGGGCTACGAGCAGTACTTC	CSVEMGTRLAGYEQYF
-	TRBV6-5	TRBJ2-7	-	TGTGCCAGCAGTTACCACCAGACAGTAAGCTACGAGCAGTACTTC	CASSYHQTVSYEQYF
-	TRBV28	TRBJ2-1	-	TGTGCCAGCAGTACCTCTAACCCCCCCCAGCGGATACCGTTCTTC	CASSTSNPPQRIPFF
TRBD1	TRBV5-1	TRBJ2-7	few	TGCGCCAGCAGCTTGGGAGTTGTCAGGGGGCTGGACGAGCAGTACTTC	CASSLGVVRGLDEQYF
TRBD1	TRBV4-1	TRBJ1-1	-	TGCGCCAGCAGCGCGTCGGTACAGGGGAGGTGGAGGGACACTGAAGCTTTCTTT	CASSASVQGRWRDTEAFF
-	TRBV9	TRBJ2-1	-	TGTGCCAGCAGCGTAGAAAGACCGGGCCTGGACAGTCCCTACAATGAGCAGTTCTTC	CASSVERPGLDSPYNEQFF
-	TRBV6-1	TRBJ1-2	few	TGTGCCAGCAGTGAACAAGGGGTGGAGGGCTACACCTTC	CASSEQGVEGYTF
-	TRBV7-2	TRBJ2-7	-	TGTGCCAGCACGTACGGACAGTCGAGGACTCAAAACTTC	CASTYGQSRTQNF
TRBD2	TRBV4-3	TRBJ2-3	-	TGCGCCAGCAGCCCGCGGGGGGCATTGAAAACAGATACGCAGTATTTT	CASSPRGALKTDTQYF
TRBD2	TRBV7-8	TRBJ2-7	-	TGTGCCAGCAGCCTTAAAGCGGGGGGGGTCCACGAGCAGTACTTC	CASSLKAGGVHEQYF
TRBD1	TRBV6-1	TRBJ2-2	few	TGTGCCAGCAGGGGGACAGGGGGCACCGGGGAGCTGTTTTTT	CASRGTGGTGELFF
-	TRBV5-8	TRBJ1-5	few	TGTGCCAGCAGCTTGGGGCAGGGCTATCAGCCCCAGCATTTT	CASSLGQGYQPQHF
TRBD1	TRBV4-3	TRBJ2-6	-	TGCGCCAGCAGCCAGGACAGGGCTCGCTCTGGGGCCAACGTCCTGACTTTC	CASSQDRARSGANVLTF
TRBD1	TRBV7-8	TRBJ2-1	-	TGTGCCAGCAGCTTAGAGGACAGGGAGGTCCGTCACAATGAGCAGTTCTTC	CASSLEDREVRHNEQFF
-	TRBV4-3	TRBJ2-1	-	TGCGCCAGCAGCCAAGATCTCCCCAATGAGCAGTTCTTC	CASSQDLPNEQFF
-	TRBV29-1	TRBJ2-3	-	TGCAGCGTTGAAAAGGCGGCGGGGAGCACAGATACGCAGTATTTT	CSVEKAAGSTDTQYF
-	TRBV30	TRBJ1-1	-	TGTGCCTGGAGTTTTAACACAGACACTGAAGCTTTCTTT	CAWSFNTDTEAFF
TRBD1	TRBV11-2	TRBJ1-6	-	TGTGCCAGCAGCCGACAGGGCTTATCCTCCCCCCTCCACTTT	CASSRQGLSSPLHF
TRBD1	TRBV7-2	TRBJ2-7	-	TGTGCCAGCAGCTTTTCAGGGGGCGAGGTTTACGAGCAGTACTTC	CASSFSGGEVYEQYF
TRBD1	TRBV2	TRBJ2-1	-	TGTGCCAGCACCATAGACAGGGCATCCTACAATGAGCAGTTCTTC	CASTIDRASYNEQFF
-	TRBV6-5	TRBJ2-7	-	TGTGCCAGCAGTCGCGGGACGCCCGCCTACGAGCAGTACTTC	CASSRGTPAYEQYF
-	TRBV27	TRBJ2-7	once	TGTGCCAGCGGCTTTCAACAGTTCTACGAGCAGTACTTC	CASGFQQFYEQYF
TRBD1	TRBV7-3	TRBJ2-2	-	TGTGCCAGCAGCCCCCAAGGGACAGGGGGAGTTCAAGACACCGGGGAGCTGTTTTTT	CASSPQGTGGVQDTGELFF
-	TRBV18	TRBJ1-1	-	TGTGCCAGCTGTTCCAGTAAGGGGCACACTGAAGCTTTCTTT	CASCSSKGHTEAFF
-	TRBV5-4	TRBJ2-2	-	TGTGCCAGCAGCGAAGGGGCCGGGGAGCTGTTTTTT	CASSEGAGELFF
TRBD1	TRBV4-3	TRBJ2-1	few	TGCGCCAGCAGCCAAGATTGGGACAGGGCTACCAATGAGCAGTTCTTC	CASSQDWDRATNEQFF
-	TRBV4-2	TRBJ2-1	-	TGTGCCAGCAGCCATGCCGGGACACAAAACCACAATGAGCAGTTCTTC	CASSHAGTQNHNEQFF
-	TRBV7-9	TRBJ2-2	-	TGTGCCAGCAGCCTACCTTCCGGGGAGCTGTTTTTT	CASSLPSGELFF
-	TRBV9	TRBJ1-5	-	TGTGCCAGCAGCACCCGGGACACCAATCAGCCCCAGCATTTT	CASSTRDTNQPQHF
-	TRBV5-1	TRBJ2-5	-	TGCGCCAGCAGCCCCGGGTCGGGGCAAGAGACCCAGTACTTC	CASSPGSGQETQYF
TRBD1	TRBV7-2	TRBJ1-5	-	TGTGCCACTTCCGGGACAGTCGATCAGCCCCAGCATTTT	CATSGTVDQPQHF
-	TRBV7-6	TRBJ2-1	-	TGTGCCAGCAGCTTAGCTACACAGAGCTCCTACAATGAGCAGTTCTTC	CASSLATQSSYNEQFF
TRBD1	TRBV5-1	TRBJ1-1	few	TGCGCCAGCAGCTTGGCCGCAGGGGGGAACACTGAAGCTTTCTTT	CASSLAAGGNTEAFF
TRBD1	TRBV27	TRBJ1-4	few	TGTGCCATCCGGGACAGGGATGGAAAACTGTTTTTT	CAIRDRDGKLFF
TRBD2	TRBV7-2	TRBJ2-1	-	TGTGCCAGCAGCTTAAGTGGAGGTGGCGGGAGTCTGTACAATGAGCAGTTCTTC	CASSLSGGGGSLYNEQFF
TRBD2	TRBV27	TRBJ2-1	-	TGTGCCAGCAGTCCTCGGACTAGCGGGATACCAAGCTCCTACAATGAGCAGTTCTTC	CASSPRTSGIPSSYNEQFF
TRBD1	TRBV5-6	TRBJ1-2	-	TGTGCCAGCAGATCGGGACAGTTGGATGGCTACACCTTC	CASRSGQLDGYTF
-	TRBV30	TRBJ2-1	-	TGTGCCTGGAGTGTACAGGCGGAGCAGTTCTTC	CAWSVQAEQFF
TRBD2	TRBV20-1	TRBJ2-7	once	TGCAGTGCCGCTAGCGGGGACGAGCAGTACTTC	CSAASGDEQYF
-	TRBV28	TRBJ1-1	once	TGTGCCAGCAGTTGGCTCAGGGTTGGTCTCGCGGCTTTCTTT	CASSWLRVGLAAFF
-	TRBV14	TRBJ2-7	-	TGTGCCAGCAGCCCGCTCAGAGGCTACGAGCAGTACTTC	CASSPLRGYEQYF
-	TRBV27	TRBJ1-1	-	TGTGCCAGCGTGCCTACTCAAAGGGGCACTGAAGCTTTCTTT	CASVPTQRGTEAFF
TRBD1	TRBV28	TRBJ1-1	-	TGTGCCAGCAGTTTCCTGACAGGGAGAGGCACTGAAGCTTTCTTT	CASSFLTGRGTEAFF